The clone carrying this T cell receptor (beta chain) was observed a few times. Its antigen is currently unknown. This record belongs to a study of early T cells in non-severe SARS-CoV-2 infection. Study in general: Alpha and beta chains were unpaired, from unsorted whole-blood bulk RNA.

Study-wide findings and caveats: Clonotype matching in VDJdb favored anti-spike CD8 responses and did not capture private and CD4 specificities.

Attached unique molecular identifiers marked individual cDNA molecules. MiXCR, run by TCRdb on the 5' RACE reads, gives a single entry per CDR3 protein. Of 85,000 to 100,000 distinct CDR3 sequences in the sample, about 10% were seen once. Germline assignment: CDR1 SGHTA and CDR2 FQGNSA. V was trimmed by 4 bases and J by 2 bases, leaving 8 bases between them. There are 13 residues in the CDR3. The sequence came from an adult who was a healthcare worker with PCR-confirmed SARS-CoV-2 infection or an uninfected control (not recorded which). The chain links TRBV7-2 to TRBJ1-2; D not resolved. This specimen consisted of whole blood, obtained at baseline. This chain's CDR3 is CASSSVVNYGYTF. As DNA, the CDR3 is TGTGCCAGCAGCTCCGTTGTGAACTATGGCTACACCTTC.